These T cell receptor beta chains were read from a single sample in a study of blood T cell repertoires in COVID-19. Repertoires were generated with immunoSEQ multiplex PCR, while TCRdb's copy carries only in-frame clones and drops some. The table has approximately 51,000 clones, 87% seen once. The sequencing sample was made of peripheral blood. Every receptor here comes from a man between 50 and 59 years old with active COVID-19. Both conserved end residues are part of each CDR3.

j_call,v_call,cdr3_aa
TRBJ1-1,TRBV4-1,CASSRSGTGYTEAFF
TRBJ1-4,TRBV2,CASRGRTATNEKLFF
TRBJ1-1,TRBV4-1,CASSRGQSTEAFF
TRBJ1-5,TRBV5-1,CASSLGTGREPQHF
TRBJ2-5,TRBV19,CASSRELAGIGETQYF
TRBJ2-7,TRBV27,CASSLSGTPYSSYEQYF
TRBJ1-6,TRBV5-4,CASSLPSREGALSPLHF
TRBJ2-7,TRBV5-1,CASSFSGGIGEQYF
TRBJ2-3,TRBV5-6,CASSLSTSGQGLTDTQYF
TRBJ2-1,TRBV10-3,CAISELSTGTGAYNEQFF
TRBJ1-2,TRBV29-1,CSVEDQPGLVSLYGYTF
TRBJ1-2,TRBV7-9,CASSPGDREDYGYTF
TRBJ2-5,TRBV5-1,CASVRTPQETQYF
TRBJ2-3,TRBV5-4,CASSLVLAASLVF